The T cell receptor (beta chain) under discussion was sequenced for a study of monozygotic twins with inflammatory bowel disease. Study outcomes and limitations: The data gave no support to a single strong IBD-associated signal or clonotype. With inverse Simpson as the measure, TCRbeta diversity was lower in IBD patients than in healthy co-twins.

TCR libraries each used 3,500 to 4,000 ng of total RNA. The template switching step added UMIs that contained a 6-nucleotide sample barcode. TCRdb reanalyzed the 5' RACE reads and collapses them to one entry per CDR3 protein, without DNA. The sample includes some 150,000 distinct CDR3 sequences. Germline V gives CDR1 DFQATT, CDR2 SNEGSKA (reference sequence). This CDR3 comprises 15 residues. Concerning this clonotype: Its antigen is unidentified.

The material sequenced was blood. The receptor was isolated from a human donor with ulcerative colitis or Crohn's disease, or a healthy co-twin of an affected twin (not recorded which). V is TRBV20-1 and J is TRBJ1-5; TCRdb indicates TRBD1, and absent DNA this call remains unverified. CDR3 protein: CSAPGQGIPNQPQHF.